A single sample is the source of the 4 T cell receptor beta chains below, sequenced in a study of T cell responses to AZD1222 COVID-19 vaccine. Data came from immunoSEQ multiplex PCR; TCRdb stores just in-frame clones and leaves some out. The data hold some 120,000 clones, with roughly nine tenths observed a single time. Here the sequenced sample was peripheral blood, taken on day 0 of AZD1222 vaccination. These receptors all come from an adult in good health.

This chain uses TRBV18 with TRBJ2-7; D is ambiguous. The CDR3 has 14 residues. Germline assignment: CDR1 KGHSH and CDR2 LQKENI. The V and J ends lost 8 bases and 1 base respectively, with 15 bases between them. The CDR3 sequence: CASRYGGSSYEQYF. The CDR3 DNA sequence: TGTGCCAGCCGATACGGCGGTTCTTCCTACGAGCAGTACTTC.

In DNA, the CDR3 is TGTGCCAGCAGTTTATGGGCCGGGAGGGCCCGATACAATGAGCAGTTCTTC. Amino acid sequence: CASSLWAGRARYNEQFF. The rearrangement uses TRBV27 and TRBJ2-1, with TRBD2 matching over 8 bases. CDR3 length: 17 amino acids. From germline, CDR1 is MNHEY and CDR2 SMNVEV (reference sequence). Germline trimming cut 1 base from V and 4 bases from J; bases unmatched to any gene: 9.

The chain joins TRBV19 to TRBJ1-4; D is uncertain. The CDR3 sequence is 18 residues long. V lost 3 bases to trimming and J lost 1 base, with 18 bases between them. Germline CDR1 is LNHDA and CDR2 is SQIVND (reference sequence). The CDR3 DNA follows: TGTGCCAGTAGTATGACACCGAACTGGCACTTAACTAATGAAAAACTGTTTTTT. Translating it yields CASSMTPNWHLTNEKLFF.

This clone was recorded only once. In DNA, the CDR3 is TGTGCCAGCAGGGGGACAGGCTGGGAGCAGTACTTC. Residues: CASRGTGWEQYF. The rearrangement links TRBV28 to TRBJ2-7; the match to TRBD1 covers 8 bases. The CDR3 runs 12 residues. Germline V gene data show CDR1 as MDHEN and CDR2 as SYDVKM. Trimming removed 6 bases from V and 7 bases from J; junction bases left unmatched: 5.